The present T cell receptor beta chain was sequenced within a study of human T cells and chemical hapten exposure. At the level of the study: The study sensitized with 2% DPC on a roughly 2 cm by roughly 2 cm patch of upper inner arm skin. The study's findings and limits: Expanded TCRs were compared with controls, and the expanded TCRs formed significantly more large CDR3 similarity clusters. Unchanged with DPC sensitization were TCRs above 1 in 1000 frequency.

Time point denoted: patch test 1, 2 weeks after DPC sensitization. Indicated treatment: therapeutic diphenylcyclopropenone sensitization with weekly scalp DPC. Patches went on only after blood had been drawn each time. V was shortened by 5 bases and J by 5 bases, with 13 bases between the two germline ends. CDR1 and CDR2 from the germline V gene are LNHDA and SQIVND (reference sequence). The CDR3 runs 14 residues. TCRdb reanalysed the RACE reads using MiXCR and keeps one entry per CDR3 protein. Of 80,000 to 95,000 distinct CDR3 sequences detected, around a tenth appear once; the ten largest clones hold roughly 4.2%. With respect to this clonotype: What it binds is unknown.

This receptor was obtained from a woman in her forties or fifties with alopecia areata. Some clones in this sample may be carry-over from other donors' samples. The chain combines TRBV19 with TRBJ1-5, with D unresolved. The material was whole blood, obtained in connection with sensitization to the hapten diphenylcyclopropenone (DPC). The chain's CDR3 is CASSEGILYQPQHF. The DNA for the CDR3 is TGTGCCAGTAGTGAAGGGATTCTTTATCAGCCCCAGCATTTT. Looking up the rest from reference TRBV19 and TRBJ1-5 gives the full variable domain: DGGITQSPKYLFRKEGQNVTLSCEQNLNHDAMYWYRQDPGQGLRLIYYSQIVNDFQKGDIAEGYSVSREKKESFPLTVTSAQKNPTAFYLCASSEGILYQPQHFGDGTRLSIL.